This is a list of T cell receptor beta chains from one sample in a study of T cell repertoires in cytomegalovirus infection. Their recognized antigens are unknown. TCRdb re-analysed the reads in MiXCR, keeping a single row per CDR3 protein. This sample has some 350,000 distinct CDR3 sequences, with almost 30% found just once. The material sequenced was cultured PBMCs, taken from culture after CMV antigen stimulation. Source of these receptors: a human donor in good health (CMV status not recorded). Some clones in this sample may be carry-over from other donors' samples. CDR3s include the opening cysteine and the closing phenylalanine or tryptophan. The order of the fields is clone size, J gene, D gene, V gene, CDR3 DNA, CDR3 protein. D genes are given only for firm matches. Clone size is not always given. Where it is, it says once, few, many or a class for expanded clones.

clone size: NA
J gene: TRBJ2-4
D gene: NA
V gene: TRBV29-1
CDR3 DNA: TGCAGCGTTCGAGGGATTGAGCTAGCCAAAAACATTCAGTACTTC
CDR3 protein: CSVRGIELAKNIQYF

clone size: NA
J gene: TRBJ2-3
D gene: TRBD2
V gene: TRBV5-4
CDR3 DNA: TGTGCCACCCGATATAGCGGGGGTGTCACAGATACGCAGTATTTT
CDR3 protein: CATRYSGGVTDTQYF

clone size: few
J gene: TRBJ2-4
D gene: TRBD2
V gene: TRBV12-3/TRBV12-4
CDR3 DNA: TGTGCCAGCAGTCCTCCCTCTAGCGGGATGAAAAACATTCAGTACTTC
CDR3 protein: CASSPPSSGMKNIQYF

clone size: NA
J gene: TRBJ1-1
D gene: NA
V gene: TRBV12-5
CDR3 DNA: TGTGCTAGTGGTTTCGGCAGCACTGAAGCTTTCTTT
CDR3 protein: CASGFGSTEAFF

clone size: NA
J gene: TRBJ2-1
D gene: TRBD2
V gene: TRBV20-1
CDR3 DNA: TGCAGTGCTTTCCACAGCGGGAGGGCCTACAATGAGCAGTTCTTC
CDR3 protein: CSAFHSGRAYNEQFF

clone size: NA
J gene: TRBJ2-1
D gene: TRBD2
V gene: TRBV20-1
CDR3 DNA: TGCAGTGCTAGGGGACTAGCGGGAGGCCGCTCCTACAATGAGCAGTTCTTC
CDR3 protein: CSARGLAGGRSYNEQFF

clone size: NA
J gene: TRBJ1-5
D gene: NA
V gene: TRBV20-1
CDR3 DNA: TGCAGTGCGGGTGGAAAAGGGGATCAGCCCCAGCATTTT
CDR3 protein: CSAGGKGDQPQHF

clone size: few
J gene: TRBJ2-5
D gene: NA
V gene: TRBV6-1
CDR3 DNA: TGTGCCAGCAGTCCCTCCCCAGGGTTAGAGACCCAGTACTTC
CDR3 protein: CASSPSPGLETQYF

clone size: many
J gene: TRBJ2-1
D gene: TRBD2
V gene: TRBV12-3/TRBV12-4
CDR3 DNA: TGTGCCAGCAGCCTGACTAGCGTGGGTGAGCAGTTCTTC
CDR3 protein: CASSLTSVGEQFF

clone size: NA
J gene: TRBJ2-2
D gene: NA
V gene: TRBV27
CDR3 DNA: TGTGCCAGCAGAGGGGGGCAGGGGTACACCGGGGAGCTGTTTTTT
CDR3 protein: CASRGGQGYTGELFF

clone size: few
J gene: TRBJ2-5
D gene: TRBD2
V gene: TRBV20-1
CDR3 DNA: TGCAGTGCTAGAGATACAGCGGGATATCAAGAGACCCAGTACTTC
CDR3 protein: CSARDTAGYQETQYF

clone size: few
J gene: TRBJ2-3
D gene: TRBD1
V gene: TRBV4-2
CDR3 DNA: TGTGCCAGCAGCCATGGGACAGACAGCACAGATACGCAGTATTTT
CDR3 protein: CASSHGTDSTDTQYF

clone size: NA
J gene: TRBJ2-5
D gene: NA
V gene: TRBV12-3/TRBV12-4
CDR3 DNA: TGTGCCAGCAGTTTACTGGACAGAATCAAGCGGGGAGTGGAGACCCAGTACTTC
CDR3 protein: CASSLLDRIKRGVETQYF

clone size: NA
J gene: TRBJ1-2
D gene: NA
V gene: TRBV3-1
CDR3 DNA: TGTGCCAGCAGCCAAGAGGAGAACTATGGCTACACCTTC
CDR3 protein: CASSQEENYGYTF

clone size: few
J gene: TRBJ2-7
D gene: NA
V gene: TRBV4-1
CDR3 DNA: TGTGCCAGCAGCCAAGATCGGGATATTGCGCTTACCTACGAGCAGTACTTC
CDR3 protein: CASSQDRDIALTYEQYF

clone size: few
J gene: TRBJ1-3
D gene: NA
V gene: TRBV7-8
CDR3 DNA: TGTGCCAGCAGCCCCTCAGCGGGATTTGGCGGAAACACCATATATTTT
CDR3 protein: CASSPSAGFGGNTIYF

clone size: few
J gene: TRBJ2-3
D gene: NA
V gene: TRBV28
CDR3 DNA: TGTGCCAGCAGTTTTGAGGTCACAGATACGCAGTATTTT
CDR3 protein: CASSFEVTDTQYF

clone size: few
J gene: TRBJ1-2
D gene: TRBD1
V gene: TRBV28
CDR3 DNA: TGTGCCAGCAGTTGGCAGGCCACAGGTCGACTAGGCACGGGACAGTCAAAAGTCAACTATGGCTACACCTTC
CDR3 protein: CASSWQATGRLGTGQSKVNYGYTF